A single T cell receptor beta chain is shown here with its context. What it recognizes is unknown. The sample is drawn from a study of T cell responses to AZD1222 COVID-19 vaccine. This table comes from immunoSEQ multiplex PCR, and its TCRdb copy is limited to in-frame clones, with some not included. The table has more than 100,000 clones, about 88% seen once; the top ten hold just under 10%. The CDR3 has 20 amino acids. The germline CDR1 and CDR2 sequences are LGHDT and YNNKEL (reference sequence). The V gene end was trimmed by 1 base and the J gene end by 0 bases; junction bases not matched to a gene: 11. Whole-study findings and limits: Two doses of AZD1222 preceded a rise in Spike-specific TCR breadth and depth. Clonal diversity may have been underestimated in mostly white British donors.

This clonotype originated in an adult in good health. Here the sequenced sample was peripheral blood, taken on day 0 of AZD1222 vaccination. The genes are TRBV3-1 (or the pseudogene TRBV3-2) and TRBJ2-2; 10 bases fit TRBD2. The CDR3, as DNA: TGTGCCAGCAGCCAAGCAGTCCAGCGGGGGGGCAGAGCGAACACCGGGGAGCTGTTTTTT. Translated, it gives CASSQAVQRGGRANTGELFF.